The text below deals with one T cell receptor (beta chain). The antigen remains unidentified. The sample belongs to a study of naive CD8 T cells in extremely preterm neonates. The germline CDR1 and CDR2 sequences are MGHRA and YSYEKL. Trimming took 4 bases from V and 8 from J, leaving 9 bases between them. The CDR3 sequence is 12 residues long. Whole-study findings and limits: Preterm neonates had significantly lower iChao1 richness than other age groups. Compared with older groups, preterm CDR3s were shorter, with fewer N additions and less trimming.

Elective cesarean births at roughly 37-43 weeks, without labor or membrane rupture, supplied the cord blood. Measured with immunoSEQ multiplex PCR; TCRdb has only the in-frame clones, and not every one. This sample has 8,000 or so clones, with 98% found just once. The chain combines TRBV4-1 with TRBJ2-1; D not resolved. The clonotype comes from a newborn in good health. The sequenced material came from naive CD8+ T cells from cord blood. The CDR3 protein is CASSRLPDEQFF. The CDR3, as DNA: TGCGCCAGCAGCCGGTTACCGGATGAGCAGTTCTTC.